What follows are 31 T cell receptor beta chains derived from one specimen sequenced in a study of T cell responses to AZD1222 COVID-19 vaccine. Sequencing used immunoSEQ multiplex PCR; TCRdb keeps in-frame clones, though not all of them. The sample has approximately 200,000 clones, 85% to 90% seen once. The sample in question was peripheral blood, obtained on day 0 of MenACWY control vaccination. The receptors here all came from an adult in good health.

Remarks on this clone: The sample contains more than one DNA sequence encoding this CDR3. The CDR3 DNA reads as TGTGCCAGCAGTTCCCCCGGGTTGAACACTGAAGCTTTCTTT. Translating it yields CASSSPGLNTEAFF. The chain couples TRBV28 to TRBJ1-1; D is ambiguous. Germline CDR1 reads MDHEN; CDR2 reads SYDVKM. The CDR3 spans 14 residues. The V end lost 4 bases, the J end lost 0 bases, and 9 bases lay between the germline ends.

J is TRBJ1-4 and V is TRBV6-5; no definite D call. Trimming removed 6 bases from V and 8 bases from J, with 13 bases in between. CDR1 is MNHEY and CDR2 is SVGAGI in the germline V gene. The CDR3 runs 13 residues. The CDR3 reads CASSRGPQEKLFF. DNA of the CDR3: TGTGCCAGCAGCCGAGGACCACAAGAAAAACTGTTTTTT.

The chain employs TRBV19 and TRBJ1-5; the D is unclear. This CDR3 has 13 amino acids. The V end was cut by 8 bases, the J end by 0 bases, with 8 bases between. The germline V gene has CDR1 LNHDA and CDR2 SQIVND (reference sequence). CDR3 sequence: CASLTYSNQPQHF. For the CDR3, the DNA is TGTGCCAGTCTGACATATAGCAATCAGCCCCAGCATTTT.

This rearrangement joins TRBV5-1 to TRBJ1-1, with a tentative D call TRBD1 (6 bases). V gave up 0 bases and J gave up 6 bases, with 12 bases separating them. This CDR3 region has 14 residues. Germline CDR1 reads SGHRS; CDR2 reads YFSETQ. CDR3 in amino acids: CASSLAQGTPEAFF. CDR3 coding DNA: TGCGCCAGCAGCTTGGCCCAGGGGACCCCTGAAGCTTTCTTT. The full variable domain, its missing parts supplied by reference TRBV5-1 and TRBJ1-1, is KAGVTQTPRYLIKTRGQQVTLSCSPISGHRSVSWYQQTPGQGLQFLFEYFSETQRNKGNFPGRFSGRQFSNSRSEMNVSTLELGDSALYLCASSLAQGTPEAFFGQGTRLTVV.

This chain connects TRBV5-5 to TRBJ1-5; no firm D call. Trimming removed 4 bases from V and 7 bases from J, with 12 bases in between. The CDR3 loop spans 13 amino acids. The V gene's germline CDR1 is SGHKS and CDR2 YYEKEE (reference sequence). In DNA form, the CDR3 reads TGTGCCAGCAGCCAAGAGGTCAAGCAGCCCCAGCATTTT. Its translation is CASSQEVKQPQHF.

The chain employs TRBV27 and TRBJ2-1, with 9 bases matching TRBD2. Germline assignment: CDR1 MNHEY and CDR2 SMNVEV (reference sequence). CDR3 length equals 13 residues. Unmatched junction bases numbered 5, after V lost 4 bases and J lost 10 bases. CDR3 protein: CASSSGLANEQFF. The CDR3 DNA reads TGTGCCAGCAGTTCGGGACTAGCAAACGAGCAGTTCTTC.

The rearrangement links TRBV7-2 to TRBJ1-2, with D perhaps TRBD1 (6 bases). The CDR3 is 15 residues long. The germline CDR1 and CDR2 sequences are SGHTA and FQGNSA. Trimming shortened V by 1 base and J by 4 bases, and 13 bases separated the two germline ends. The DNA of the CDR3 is TGTGCCAGCAGCTTAGTTGAACAGGGACTCTATGGCTACACCTTC. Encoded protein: CASSLVEQGLYGYTF. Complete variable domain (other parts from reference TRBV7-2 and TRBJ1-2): GAGVSQSPSNKVTEKGKDVELRCDPISGHTALYWYRQSLGQGLEFLIYFQGNSAPDKSGLPSDRFSAERTGGSVSTLTIQRTQQEDSAVYLCASSLVEQGLYGYTFGSGTRLTVV.

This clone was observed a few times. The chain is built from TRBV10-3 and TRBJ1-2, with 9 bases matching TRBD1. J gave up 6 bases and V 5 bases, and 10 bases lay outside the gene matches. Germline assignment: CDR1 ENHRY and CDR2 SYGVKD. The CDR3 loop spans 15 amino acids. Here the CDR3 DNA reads TGTGCCATCAGTCCACAGGGGGCAATTGGGGATGGCTACACCTTC. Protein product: CAISPQGAIGDGYTF.

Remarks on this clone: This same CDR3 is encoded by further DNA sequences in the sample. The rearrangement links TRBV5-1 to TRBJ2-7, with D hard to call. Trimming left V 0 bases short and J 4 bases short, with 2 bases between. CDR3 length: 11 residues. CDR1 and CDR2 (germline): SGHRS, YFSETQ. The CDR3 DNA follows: TGCGCCAGCAGCTTGGATTACGAGCAGTACTTC. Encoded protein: CASSLDYEQYF.

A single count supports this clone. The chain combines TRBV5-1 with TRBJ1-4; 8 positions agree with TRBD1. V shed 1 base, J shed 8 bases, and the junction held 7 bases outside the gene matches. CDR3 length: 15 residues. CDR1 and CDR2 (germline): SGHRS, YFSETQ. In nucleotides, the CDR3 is TGCGCCAGCAGCTTGCAGCAGGGGGCGGAGGAAAAACTGTTTTTT. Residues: CASSLQQGAEEKLFF.

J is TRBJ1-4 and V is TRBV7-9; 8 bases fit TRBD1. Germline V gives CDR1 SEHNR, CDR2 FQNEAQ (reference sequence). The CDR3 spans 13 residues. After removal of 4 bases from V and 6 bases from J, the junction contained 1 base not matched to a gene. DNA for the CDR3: TGTGCCAGCAGCTCGGACAGGGATGAAAAACTGTTTTTT. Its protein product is CASSSDRDEKLFF.

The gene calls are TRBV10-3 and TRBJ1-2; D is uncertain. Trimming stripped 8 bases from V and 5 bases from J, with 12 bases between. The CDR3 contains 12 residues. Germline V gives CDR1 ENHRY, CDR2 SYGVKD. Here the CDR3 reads CAIASVRYGYTF. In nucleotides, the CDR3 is TGTGCCATCGCGAGTGTTCGATATGGCTACACCTTC.

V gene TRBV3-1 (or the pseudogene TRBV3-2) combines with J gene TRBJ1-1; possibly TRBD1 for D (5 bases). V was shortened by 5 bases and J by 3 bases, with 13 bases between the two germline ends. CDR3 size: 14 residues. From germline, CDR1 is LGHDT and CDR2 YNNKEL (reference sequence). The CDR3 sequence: CASSSRQSYTEAFF. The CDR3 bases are TGTGCCAGCAGCTCACGACAGTCCTACACTGAAGCTTTCTTT.

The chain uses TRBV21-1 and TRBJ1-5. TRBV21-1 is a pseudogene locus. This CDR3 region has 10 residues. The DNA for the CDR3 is TGTGCCAGCAGGGGGCAGCCCCAGCATTTT. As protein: CASRGQPQHF.

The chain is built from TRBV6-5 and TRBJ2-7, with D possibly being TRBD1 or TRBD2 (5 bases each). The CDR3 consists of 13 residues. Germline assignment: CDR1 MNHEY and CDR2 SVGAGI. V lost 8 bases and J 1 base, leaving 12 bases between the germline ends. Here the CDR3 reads CASSGRLSYEQYF. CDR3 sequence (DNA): TGTGCCAGCTCAGGGAGATTGTCCTACGAGCAGTACTTC.

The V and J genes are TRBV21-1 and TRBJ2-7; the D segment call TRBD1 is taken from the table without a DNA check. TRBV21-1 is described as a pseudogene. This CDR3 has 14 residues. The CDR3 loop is CASPPAGSPYEQYF. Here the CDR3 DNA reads TGTGCCAGCCCCCCGGCAGGGTCCCCTTACGAGCAGTACTTC.

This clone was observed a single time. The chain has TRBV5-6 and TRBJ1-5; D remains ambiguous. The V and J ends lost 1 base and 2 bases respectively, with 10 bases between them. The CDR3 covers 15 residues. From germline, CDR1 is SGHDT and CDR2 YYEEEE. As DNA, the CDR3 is TGTGCCAGCAGCTTGCAGGTCGTAGGCAATCAGCCCCAGCATTTT. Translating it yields CASSLQVVGNQPQHF.

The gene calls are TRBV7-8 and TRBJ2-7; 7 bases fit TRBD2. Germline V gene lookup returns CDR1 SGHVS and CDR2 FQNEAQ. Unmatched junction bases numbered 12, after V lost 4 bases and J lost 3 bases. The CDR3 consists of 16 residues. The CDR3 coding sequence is TGTGCCAGCAGCTCAGAGGCGGGAGTCCTTTTCTACGAGCAGTACTTC. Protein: CASSSEAGVLFYEQYF.

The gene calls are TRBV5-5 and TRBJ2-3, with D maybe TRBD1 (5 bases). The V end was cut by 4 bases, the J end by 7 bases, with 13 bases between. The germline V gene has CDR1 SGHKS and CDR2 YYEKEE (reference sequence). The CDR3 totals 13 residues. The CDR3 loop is CASSGPQGNTQYF. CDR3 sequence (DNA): TGTGCCAGCAGCGGGCCTCAGGGAAATACGCAGTATTTT.

In DNA, the CDR3 is TGTGCCAGCAGGGTCCCGGGAAGGCCCTATGGCTACACCTTC. This sequence encodes CASRVPGRPYGYTF. This rearrangement joins TRBV28 to TRBJ1-2; D remains unclear. This CDR3 is built from 14 residues. Germline loops: CDR1 MDHEN, CDR2 SYDVKM. V lost 6 bases, J lost 4 bases, and 15 bases lay in between.

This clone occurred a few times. This CDR3 is CASSQDETAYNEQFF. The DNA for the CDR3 is TGTGCCAGCAGCCAAGATGAGACAGCTTACAATGAGCAGTTCTTC. The gene calls are TRBV3-1 (or the pseudogene TRBV3-2) and TRBJ2-1; perhaps TRBD1 as D (5 bases). Looked up from germline, CDR1 is LGHDT and CDR2 is YNNKEL (reference sequence). With 0 bases removed from V and 4 bases from J, the gap between germline ends came to 10 bases. The CDR3 extends over 15 amino acids.

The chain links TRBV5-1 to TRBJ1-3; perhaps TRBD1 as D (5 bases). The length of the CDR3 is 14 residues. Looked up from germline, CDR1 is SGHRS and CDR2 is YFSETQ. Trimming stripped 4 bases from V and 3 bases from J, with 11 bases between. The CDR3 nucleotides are TGCGCCAGCAGCCAGGACACCGTTGGAAACACCATATATTTT. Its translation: CASSQDTVGNTIYF.

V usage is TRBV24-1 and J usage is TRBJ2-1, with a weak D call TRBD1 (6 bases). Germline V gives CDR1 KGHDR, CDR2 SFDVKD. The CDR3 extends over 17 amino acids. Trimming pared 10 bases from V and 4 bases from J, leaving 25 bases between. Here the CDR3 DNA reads TGTGCCACGCCCAGGGCCCCACTGGGGGCACGATACAATGAGCAGTTCTTC. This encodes CATPRAPLGARYNEQFF.

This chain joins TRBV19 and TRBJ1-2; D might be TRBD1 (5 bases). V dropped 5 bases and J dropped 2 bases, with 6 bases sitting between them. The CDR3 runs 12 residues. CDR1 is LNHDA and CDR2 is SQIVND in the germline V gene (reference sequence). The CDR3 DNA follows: TGTGCCAGTAGTCCAGGGAACTATGGCTACACCTTC. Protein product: CASSPGNYGYTF. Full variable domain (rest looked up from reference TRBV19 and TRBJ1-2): DGGITQSPKYLFRKEGQNVTLSCEQNLNHDAMYWYRQDPGQGLRLIYYSQIVNDFQKGDIAEGYSVSREKKESFPLTVTSAQKNPTAFYLCASSPGNYGYTFGSGTRLTVV.

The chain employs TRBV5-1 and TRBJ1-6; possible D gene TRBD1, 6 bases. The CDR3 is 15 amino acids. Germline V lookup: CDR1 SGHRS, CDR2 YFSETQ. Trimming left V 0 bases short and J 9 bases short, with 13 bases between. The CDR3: CASSLVAGDSSPLHF. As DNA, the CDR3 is TGCGCCAGCAGCTTGGTGGCAGGGGATAGTTCACCCCTCCACTTT. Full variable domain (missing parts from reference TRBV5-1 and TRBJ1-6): KAGVTQTPRYLIKTRGQQVTLSCSPISGHRSVSWYQQTPGQGLQFLFEYFSETQRNKGNFPGRFSGRQFSNSRSEMNVSTLELGDSALYLCASSLVAGDSSPLHFGNGTRLTVT.

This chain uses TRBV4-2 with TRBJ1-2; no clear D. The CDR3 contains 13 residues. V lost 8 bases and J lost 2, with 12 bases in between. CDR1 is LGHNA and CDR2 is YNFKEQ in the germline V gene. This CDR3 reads CASRPQANYGYTF. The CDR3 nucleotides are TGTGCCAGCCGACCCCAGGCCAACTATGGCTACACCTTC.

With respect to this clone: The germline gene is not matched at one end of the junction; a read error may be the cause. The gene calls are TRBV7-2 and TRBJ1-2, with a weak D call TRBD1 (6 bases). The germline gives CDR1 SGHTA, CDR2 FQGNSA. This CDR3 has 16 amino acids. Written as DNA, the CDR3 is TGTGCCAGCACCCCCTCCGGGGGCGGAATAAACTTTGGCTACACCTTC. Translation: CASTPSGGGINFGYTF.

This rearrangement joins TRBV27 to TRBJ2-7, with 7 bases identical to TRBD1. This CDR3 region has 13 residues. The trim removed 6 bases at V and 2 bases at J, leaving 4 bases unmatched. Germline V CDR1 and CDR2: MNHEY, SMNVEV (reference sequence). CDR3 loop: CASRRQGTYEQYF. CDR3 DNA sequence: TGTGCCAGCAGGAGACAGGGTACCTACGAGCAGTACTTC.

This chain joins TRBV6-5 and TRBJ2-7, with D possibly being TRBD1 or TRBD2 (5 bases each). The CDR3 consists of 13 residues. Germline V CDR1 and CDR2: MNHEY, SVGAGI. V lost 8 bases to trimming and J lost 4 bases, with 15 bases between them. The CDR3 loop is CASLHPGPYEQYF. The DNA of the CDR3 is TGTGCCAGCCTCCACCCGGGGCCATACGAGCAGTACTTC.

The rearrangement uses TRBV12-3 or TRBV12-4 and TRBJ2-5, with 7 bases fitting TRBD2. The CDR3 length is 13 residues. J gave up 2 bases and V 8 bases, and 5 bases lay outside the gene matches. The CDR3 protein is CASGGTTQETQYF. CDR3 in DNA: TGTGCCAGCGGCGGGACTACACAAGAGACCCAGTACTTC.

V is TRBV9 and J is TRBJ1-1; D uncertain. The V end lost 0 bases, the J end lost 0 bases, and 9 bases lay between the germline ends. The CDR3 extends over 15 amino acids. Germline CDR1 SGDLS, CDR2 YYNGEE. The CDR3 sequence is CASSVDGSLNTEAFF. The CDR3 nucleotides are TGTGCCAGCAGCGTAGACGGCAGTCTGAACACTGAAGCTTTCTTT.